One sample yielded the 29 T cell receptor beta chains listed below, sequenced in a study of vaccination and CD4 T cells after COVID-19. No antigen has been identified for these receptors. The treatment denotes: approximately 11-day PBMC culture with coronavirus spike peptide pools or control peptides (ViraFEST assay). The study sequenced cultured CD4+ T cell DNA using the Oncomine TCR Beta short-read assay. TCRdb called the PCR reads again in MiXCR, with one record for every CDR3 protein. The sample contains 12,000 or so distinct CDR3 sequences, about 50% of which appear only once. Sequencing was done on a sample of CD4+ T cells from blood, cultured in vitro. These receptors were taken from a human donor who had recovered from COVID-19.

On this clonotype: At one end the junction does not follow the germline gene, possibly because of a read error. This chain connects TRBV18 to TRBJ2-1, with TRBD2 identical over 7 bases. The CDR3 contains 12 residues. Germline CDR1 is KGHSH and CDR2 is LQKENI. CDR3 in DNA: TGTGCCAGCTCATCCTCCGGGGACTATCCTAAGTTC. Encoded protein: CASSSSGDYPKF.

This clonotype was seen only a few times. V usage is TRBV24-1 and J usage is TRBJ2-3; D is ambiguous. Trimming removed 5 bases from V and 0 bases from J, with 2 bases in between. The germline gives CDR1 KGHDR, CDR2 SFDVKD. This CDR3 has 12 amino acids. In nucleotides, the CDR3 is TGTGCCACCAGTGGTAGCACAGATACGCAGTATTTT. It specifies CATSGSTDTQYF.

This clonotype has more than one count but fewer than ten. The rearrangement joins TRBV7-2 to TRBJ2-5; 12 nucleotides align to TRBD2. The germline gives CDR1 SGHTA, CDR2 FQGNSA. After removal of 1 base from V and 1 base from J, the junction contained 1 base not matched to a gene. This CDR3 comprises 16 residues. The CDR3 nucleotides read TGTGCCAGCAGCTTAGGACTAGCGGGGGCCCAAGAGACCCAGTACTTC. Protein sequence: CASSLGLAGAQETQYF. The full variable domain, in which reference TRBV7-2 and TRBJ2-5 provide the parts outside the CDR3, is GAGVSQSPSNKVTEKGKDVELRCDPISGHTALYWYRQSLGQGLEFLIYFQGNSAPDKSGLPSDRFSAERTGGSVSTLTIQRTQQEDSAVYLCASSLGLAGAQETQYFGPGTRLLVL.

A single count supports this clonotype. The chain carries TRBV20-1 and TRBJ1-6, with D unclear. The CDR3 sequence is 16 residues long. Germline CDR1 DFQATT, CDR2 SNEGSKA (reference sequence). Trimming pared 0 bases from V and 0 bases from J, leaving 9 bases between. This chain's CDR3 is CSARDLGGSYNSPLHF. For the CDR3, the DNA is TGCAGTGCTAGAGATTTGGGTGGCTCCTATAATTCACCCCTCCACTTT.

This clonotype was picked up a small number of times. J is TRBJ1-2 and V is TRBV7-2, with TRBD1 matching 9 bases. V shed 3 bases and J 3 bases; nucleotides not matched to a gene: 2. The CDR3 is 14 residues long. The V gene's germline CDR1 is SGHTA and CDR2 FQGNSA. CDR3 in amino acids: CASSFTGGHYGYTF. Here the CDR3 DNA reads TGTGCCAGCAGCTTTACAGGGGGCCACTATGGCTACACCTTC.

The V call is TRBV7-2, the J call TRBJ2-7; 7 bases map to TRBD2. Germline trimming cut 1 base from V and 5 bases from J; bases unmatched to any gene: 5. CDR3 length: 14 residues. The V gene's germline CDR1 is SGHTA and CDR2 FQGNSA. The CDR3, as DNA: TGTGCCAGCAGCTTAGGGCTAGCGGTTCACGAGCAGTACTTC. Encoded protein: CASSLGLAVHEQYF.

This sequence joins TRBV6-1 and TRBJ2-1; 12 bases agree with TRBD1. Germline-derived CDR1 and CDR2 are MNHNS and SASEGT. The V and J ends lost 6 bases and 5 bases, in that order; junction bases with no gene match: 8. The length of the CDR3 is 16 residues. CDR3: CASRGTGGLNNNEQFF. The CDR3 coding sequence is TGTGCCAGCAGAGGGACAGGGGGCTTGAATAACAATGAGCAGTTCTTC.

There are a few counts of this clonotype. The genes are TRBV20-1 and TRBJ1-1, with 7 positions matching TRBD1. This CDR3 comprises 15 residues. V was pared by 5 bases and J by 2 bases, with 11 bases of the junction left unmatched. Germline V gives CDR1 DFQATT, CDR2 SNEGSKA (reference sequence). In nucleotides, the CDR3 is TGCAGTGCTCGGGGCGGGACAGATCTTAACACTGAAGCTTTCTTT. It translates to CSARGGTDLNTEAFF.

The chain's CDR3 is CSAQSRGQTQYF. In nucleotides, the CDR3 is TGCAGTGCACAATCCAGGGGCCAGACCCAGTACTTC. This chain uses TRBV20-1 with TRBJ2-5; TRBD1 is a possible D gene (6 bases). Germline CDR1 and CDR2: DFQATT and SNEGSKA (reference sequence). The CDR3 extends over 12 amino acids. V gave up 6 bases and J gave up 6 bases, with 14 bases separating them.

The chain has TRBV4-1 and TRBJ2-7, with D perhaps matching TRBD2 (5 bases). The CDR3 sequence is 15 residues long. Trimming took off 0 bases at V and 1 base at J, with 10 bases between the two ends. In germline, CDR1 is MGHRA, CDR2 YSYEKL. CDR3 in DNA: TGCGCCAGCAGCCAAGATCACGGGGTATCCTACGAGCAGTACTTC. This gives the protein CASSQDHGVSYEQYF.

This chain uses TRBV25-1 with TRBJ1-1, with D unclear. V lost 1 base to trimming and J lost 1 base, with 7 bases between them. There are 14 residues in the CDR3. Germline lookup yields CDR1 MGHDK and CDR2 SYGVNS. This CDR3 is CASSESGPNTEAFF. CDR3 DNA sequence: TGTGCCAGCAGTGAATCCGGACCGAACACTGAAGCTTTCTTT.

This clonotype is a singleton in its sample. The V and J genes are TRBV10-3 and TRBJ1-2, with TRBD1 matching 7 bases. The V and J ends lost 4 bases and 6 bases, in that order; junction bases with no gene match: 5. Per germline, CDR1 ENHRY and CDR2 SYGVKD. This CDR3 is 13 amino acids long. As DNA, the CDR3 is TGTGCCATCAGTGTGGAGGGGGCTAATGGCTACACCTTC. Translated: CAISVEGANGYTF.

This clonotype was observed a handful of times. V is TRBV19 and J is TRBJ1-5; weak D call: TRBD1 (5 bases). The CDR3 length is 13 residues. CDR1 is LNHDA and CDR2 is SQIVND in the germline V gene (reference sequence). Trimming removed 10 bases at V and 4 bases at J, with 14 bases between. This chain's CDR3 is CAIHSQGNQPQHF. Written as DNA, the CDR3 is TGTGCCATCCATAGTCAGGGTAATCAGCCCCAGCATTTT.

V gene TRBV28 combines with J gene TRBJ1-5; 9 bases map to TRBD1. The CDR3 length is 16 residues. The junction had 11 bases not matched to a gene; V was cut back by 6 bases and J by 5 bases. Germline values: CDR1 MDHEN, CDR2 SYDVKM. The CDR3 region is CASRPRRDRADQPQHF. As DNA, the CDR3 is TGTGCCAGCAGGCCCCGGCGGGACAGGGCGGATCAGCCCCAGCATTTT.

This sequence joins TRBV7-2 and TRBJ2-7; 7 bases line up with TRBD2. Per the germline V gene, CDR1 is SGHTA and CDR2 is FQGNSA. The V gene end was trimmed by 2 bases and the J gene end by 7 bases; junction bases not matched to a gene: 5. The CDR3 sequence is 13 residues long. The CDR3 DNA reads as TGTGCCAGCAGCTTACAGCGGGGTCGGGAGCAGTACTTC. This sequence encodes CASSLQRGREQYF. Using reference TRBV7-2 and TRBJ2-7 for the parts outside the CDR3, the full variable domain is GAGVSQSPSNKVTEKGKDVELRCDPISGHTALYWYRQSLGQGLEFLIYFQGNSAPDKSGLPSDRFSAERTGGSVSTLTIQRTQQEDSAVYLCASSLQRGREQYFGPGTRLTVT.

The CDR3 nucleotides read TGTGCCAGCAGCCTACTGCAGGGACGGACAAATTCACCCCTCCACTTT. Translating it yields CASSLLQGRTNSPLHF. The rearrangement uses TRBV7-9 and TRBJ1-6; weak D call: TRBD1 (5 bases). The CDR3 is 16 amino acids. Germline V gene data show CDR1 as SEHNR and CDR2 as FQNEAQ (reference sequence). Trimming stripped 5 bases from V and 7 bases from J, with 18 bases between.

This clonotype came up a few times. The V and J genes are TRBV7-9 and TRBJ1-1, with 10 bases that match TRBD1. The V gene's germline CDR1 is SEHNR and CDR2 FQNEAQ (reference sequence). The J segment lost 4 bases and the V segment lost 5 bases, leaving 4 bases of the junction unmatched. The CDR3 spans 14 residues. Written as DNA, the CDR3 is TGTGCCAGCAGCACCCGGACAGGGGGCACTGAAGCTTTCTTT. This codes for CASSTRTGGTEAFF. The variable domain in full, completed from reference TRBV7-9 and TRBJ1-1, reads DTGVSQNPRHKITKRGQNVTFRCDPISEHNRLYWYRQTLGQGPEFLTYFQNEAQLEKSRLLSDRFSAERPKGSFSTLEIQRTEQGDSAMYLCASSTRTGGTEAFFGQGTRLTVV.

This clonotype was observed a few times. J is TRBJ2-5 and V is TRBV7-9, with 7 positions matching TRBD1. The CDR3 loop spans 16 amino acids. J lost 0 bases, V lost 5 bases, and 9 bases had no gene match. Per the germline V gene, CDR1 is SEHNR and CDR2 is FQNEAQ (reference sequence). CDR3 residues: CASSRTGQLYQETQYF. In DNA, the CDR3 is TGTGCCAGCAGCCGAACGGGACAGCTGTACCAAGAGACCCAGTACTTC.

This clonotype showed up just a few times. The rearrangement joins TRBV7-8 to TRBJ2-2; 8 bases match TRBD2. The CDR3 is 16 residues long. The germline V gene encodes CDR1 SGHVS and CDR2 FQNEAQ. Trimming cost V 2 bases and J 7 bases; bases outside gene matches: 9. The CDR3 region has the DNA TGTGCCAGCAGCTTACAGCGGGTAGCGGGGTTCGGGGAGCTGTTTTTT. This encodes CASSLQRVAGFGELFF. The variable domain in full, completed from reference TRBV7-8 and TRBJ2-2, reads GAGVSQSPRYKVAKRGQDVALRCDPISGHVSLFWYQQALGQGPEFLTYFQNEAQLDKSGLPSDRFFAERPEGSVSTLKIQRTQQEDSAVYLCASSLQRVAGFGELFFGEGSRLTVL.

The DNA of the CDR3 is TGTGCCAGCAGCTTAGATCGGGTCACCGGGGAGCTGTTTTTT. This gives the protein CASSLDRVTGELFF. The chain couples TRBV7-8 to TRBJ2-2, with D uncertain. CDR1 is SGHVS and CDR2 is FQNEAQ in the germline V gene. Trimming cost V 1 base and J 4 bases, with 7 bases left between them. CDR3 length: 14 amino acids.

This clonotype showed up just a few times. The rearrangement joins TRBV10-3 to TRBJ1-1, with D possibly matching TRBD1 (6 bases). Trimming removed 6 bases from V and 11 bases from J, with 31 bases in between. Germline V gene data show CDR1 as ENHRY and CDR2 as SYGVKD. CDR3 size: 17 residues. Written as DNA, the CDR3 is TGTGCCATCAGCACAGGGATGCGGGTTGACCAGGAAGGGTGGGCTTTCTTT. It specifies CAISTGMRVDQEGWAFF.

The chain has TRBV24-1 and TRBJ2-1; D is perhaps TRBD1 or TRBD2 (5 bases each). V lost 4 bases, J lost 10 bases, and 16 bases lay in between. Looked up from germline, CDR1 is KGHDR and CDR2 is SFDVKD. CDR3 length equals 14 residues. The CDR3 DNA sequence: TGTGCCACCAGTGAAACCGGGACGGGGAAAGAGCAGTTCTTC. Its protein product is CATSETGTGKEQFF.

This chain joins TRBV11-3 and TRBJ2-3; D ambiguous. The CDR3 length is 14 residues. V was shortened by 1 base and J by 4 bases, with 9 bases between the two germline ends. Germline V gene data show CDR1 as SGHNT and CDR2 as YENEEA. The CDR3: CASSLGAGSDTQYF. CDR3 DNA sequence: TGTGCCAGCAGCTTAGGTGCCGGTTCAGATACGCAGTATTTT.

The chain has TRBV10-3 and TRBJ1-5; TRBD1 matches 8 bases. The V gene's germline CDR1 is ENHRY and CDR2 SYGVKD. The CDR3 is made up of 12 amino acids. V was pared by 10 bases and J by 4 bases, with 3 bases of the junction left unmatched. The CDR3 loop is CATRDRNQPQHF. The CDR3 nucleotides are TGTGCCACACGGGACAGGAATCAGCCCCAGCATTTT.

The CDR3 region is CASSSMGRGYGYTF. In nucleotides, the CDR3 is TGTGCCAGCAGTTCAATGGGGCGCGGCTATGGCTACACCTTC. The V gene is TRBV5-4, the J gene TRBJ1-2; weak D call: TRBD1 (5 bases). Trimming removed 5 bases at V and 4 bases at J, with 15 bases between. The CDR3 extends over 14 amino acids. Germline V CDR1 and CDR2: SGHNT, YYREEE (reference sequence).

J is TRBJ1-1 and V is TRBV20-1; TRBD1 agrees at 8 bases. Losses at the gene ends were 6 bases for V and 5 bases for J; bases not matched to a gene: 5. CDR3 length: 12 residues. The V gene's germline CDR1 is DFQATT and CDR2 SNEGSKA (reference sequence). The CDR3 region has the DNA TGCAGTGCCTTACAGGGGGGAACTGAAGCTTTCTTT. Its translation is CSALQGGTEAFF.

This rearrangement joins TRBV6-1 to TRBJ2-1, with D maybe TRBD2 (5 bases). CDR3 size: 13 residues. Germline V lookup: CDR1 MNHNS, CDR2 SASEGT. V gave up 9 bases and J gave up 7 bases, with 16 bases separating them. The CDR3: CASTRAEGNEQFF. In DNA, the CDR3 is TGTGCCAGTACGAGGGCCGAGGGAAATGAGCAGTTCTTC.

This clonotype was observed a few times. The chain links TRBV24-1 to TRBJ2-1; possible D gene TRBD2, 5 bases. CDR3 size: 14 residues. Trimming cost V 4 bases and J 8 bases, with 14 bases left between them. CDR1 is KGHDR, CDR2 SFDVKD, per germline. In nucleotides, the CDR3 is TGTGCCACCAGTGAACCCGGCGAGGGCCATGAGCAGTTCTTC. Translation: CATSEPGEGHEQFF.

This chain connects TRBV24-1 to TRBJ2-2, with D hard to call. V lost 9 bases to trimming and J lost 5 bases, with 9 bases between them. The CDR3 is 12 amino acids. From germline, CDR1 is KGHDR and CDR2 SFDVKD. Written as DNA, the CDR3 is TGTGCCACCTCTACCCAGACCGGGGAGCTGTTTTTT. Translation gives CATSTQTGELFF.